Shown below are 12 T cell receptor beta chains from a single sample sequenced in a study of cytomegalovirus exposure and HLA in healthy donors listed by TCRdb under 2017. Library prep was done by the immunoSEQ multiplex PCR assay. The multiplex PCR relied on a mix of 60 forward primers for TCR Vbeta segments and 13 reverse primers for TCR Jbeta segments. TCRdb re-hosts the immuneACCESS table, in-frame sequences only. Its copies lack some clones; in the studies checked, an unresolved V gene accounts for under half of them, and the cause for the rest is not known. This sample has more than 150,000 clones in its table, and 60% to 80% of those were observed once. The ten most abundant clones make up about 1.5% of the sample. The sample was PBMCs. The receptors derive from a male donor in good health and CMV-seronegative.

The chain employs TRBV29-1 and TRBJ2-7; D may be TRBD1 (6 bases). Germline loops: CDR1 SQVTM, CDR2 ANQGSEA. CDR3 length: 13 residues. V shed 4 bases and J shed 2 bases, with 12 bases lying between them. CDR3 sequence (DNA): TGCAGCGTTGGAGGGACACTGACCTACGAGCAGTACTTC. It specifies CSVGGTLTYEQYF.

The chain combines TRBV11-1 with TRBJ2-1; TRBD1 agrees at 10 bases. Germline CDR1 and CDR2: SGHAT and FQDESV (reference sequence). This CDR3 contains 16 residues. V gave up 0 bases and J gave up 7 bases; unmatched junction bases: 6. The CDR3 loop is CASSLALGTGVNEQFF. The CDR3, as DNA: TGTGCCAGCAGCTTAGCGCTTGGGACAGGGGTAAATGAGCAGTTCTTC.

This rearrangement joins TRBV7-3 to TRBJ2-2; 8 nucleotides match TRBD2. This CDR3 region has 17 residues. Germline values: CDR1 SGHTA, CDR2 FQGTGA. The ends lost 5 bases at V and 1 base at J; junction bases unmatched: 9. The CDR3 reads CASSPPGAGVNTGELFF. In nucleotides, the CDR3 is TGTGCCAGCAGCCCCCCGGGAGCGGGGGTGAACACCGGGGAGCTGTTTTTT.

The V and J genes are TRBV19 and TRBJ1-2, with D possibly TRBD1 on 5 matching bases. V lost 8 bases and J lost 0, with 10 bases in between. Germline values: CDR1 LNHDA, CDR2 SQIVND (reference sequence). CDR3 length: 13 amino acids. The CDR3 loop reads CASQGGPNYGYTF. The CDR3 bases are TGTGCCAGTCAGGGCGGCCCTAACTATGGCTACACCTTC.

The V and J genes are TRBV10-1 and TRBJ1-4, with a weak D call TRBD1 (5 bases). This CDR3 has 14 residues. Germline V CDR1 and CDR2: WNHNN, SYGVQD (reference sequence). Deletions cut 8 bases from V and 7 bases from J, with 17 bases between. The CDR3 region is CASGHPRGIEKLFF. DNA of the CDR3: TGCGCCAGCGGACACCCCAGAGGTATTGAAAAACTGTTTTTT.

The chain recombines TRBV5-4 with TRBJ1-1, with 8 positions matching TRBD1. The V segment lost 4 bases and the J segment 0 bases; nucleotides outside the gene matches: 5. The germline V gene encodes CDR1 SGHNT and CDR2 YYREEE (reference sequence). The CDR3 consists of 15 residues. CDR3 sequence: CASSVTGAMNTEAFF. The CDR3 DNA follows: TGTGCCAGCAGCGTGACAGGGGCGATGAACACTGAAGCTTTCTTT.

This chain connects TRBV30 to TRBJ2-7, with TRBD1 identical over 7 bases. The CDR3 totals 16 residues. CDR1 and CDR2 from the germline V gene are GTSNPN and SVGIG (reference sequence). V trimming: 3 bases; J trimming: 2 bases; junction bases outside the gene matches: 13. The CDR3 sequence: CAWSQGAGTAAYEQYF. In DNA form, the CDR3 reads TGTGCCTGGAGCCAAGGGGCCGGGACAGCCGCCTACGAGCAGTACTTC.

The chain combines TRBV18 with TRBJ1-5; the D is unclear. CDR1 is KGHSH, CDR2 LQKENI, per germline. The V end was cut by 3 bases, the J end by 0 bases, with 6 bases between. The CDR3 length is 14 residues. For the CDR3, the DNA is TGTGCCAGCTCACCGAGTAATAGCAATCAGCCCCAGCATTTT. It is translated as CASSPSNSNQPQHF. Filled out from reference TRBV18 and TRBJ1-5, the complete variable domain reads NAGVMQNPRHLVRRRGQEARLRCSPMKGHSHVYWYRQLPEEGLKFMVYLQKENIIDESGMPKERFSAEFPKEGPSILRIQQVVRGDSAAYFCASSPSNSNQPQHFGDGTRLSIL.

The chain is built from TRBV28 and TRBJ2-7, with 7 bases that match TRBD2. The germline gives CDR1 MDHEN, CDR2 SYDVKM. CDR3 length: 12 residues. J gave up 5 bases and V 6 bases, and 4 bases lay outside the gene matches. The DNA of the CDR3 is TGTGCCAGCAGGGGAGGGTTCCACGAGCAGTACTTC. Protein product: CASRGGFHEQYF. Looking up the rest from reference TRBV28 and TRBJ2-7 gives the full variable domain: DVKVTQSSRYLVKRTGEKVFLECVQDMDHENMFWYRQDPGLGLRLIYFSYDVKMKEKGDIPEGYSVSREKKERFSLILESASTNQTSMYLCASRGGFHEQYFGPGTRLTVT.

In its sample, this clone was seen once. The J gene is TRBJ2-7, the V gene TRBV20-1; a possible D gene is TRBD2 (6 bases). This CDR3 has 11 residues. The germline V gene encodes CDR1 DFQATT and CDR2 SNEGSKA (reference sequence). Trimming removed 6 bases at V and 7 bases at J, with 13 bases between. CDR3 amino acids: CSAQVGGEQYF. The CDR3 DNA reads TGCAGTGCCCAGGTGGGGGGTGAGCAGTACTTC.

This rearrangement joins TRBV19 to TRBJ1-4; the match to TRBD1 covers 7 bases. This CDR3 region has 15 residues. The trim removed 8 bases at V and 6 bases at J, leaving 12 bases unmatched. Germline V gives CDR1 LNHDA, CDR2 SQIVND (reference sequence). The CDR3 DNA reads TGTGCCAGTCGCCGATCAGACAGGGACGATGAAAAACTGTTTTTT. This encodes CASRRSDRDDEKLFF.

The chain joins TRBV5-5 to TRBJ2-3; D is perhaps TRBD2 (9 bases). This CDR3 has 19 amino acids. The V end was cut by 5 bases, the J end by 5 bases, with 30 bases between. Germline V CDR1 and CDR2: SGHKS, YYEKEE (reference sequence). The CDR3 sequence: CASSLQGARRGGGGDTQYF. Written as DNA, the CDR3 is TGTGCCAGCAGTTTGCAGGGGGCGAGGCGGGGGGGCGGGGGAGATACGCAGTATTTT.